These 23 T cell receptor beta chains were all obtained from the same sample, sequenced in a study of response to subunit inactivated influenza vaccine. TCRdb reanalysed the RT-PCR reads using MiXCR and keeps one entry per CDR3 protein. The sample includes 500,000 or so distinct CDR3 sequences, 16% of them seen just once. The input for sequencing was CD4+ T cells sorted from PBMCs, taken around 25 months after vaccination. These receptors were taken from a man aged 50-75 years who received an inactivated influenza vaccine.

The CDR3 DNA reads TGCAGCGCCAAACCCTCCTACAATGAGCAGTTCTTC. It specifies CSAKPSYNEQFF. This chain joins TRBV29-1 and TRBJ2-1; no definite D call. Trimming removed 7 bases from V and 0 bases from J, with 7 bases in between. Germline CDR1 reads SQVTM; CDR2 reads ANQGSEA. CDR3 size: 12 residues.

The J gene is TRBJ2-1, the V gene TRBV4-3; unclear D gene. The CDR3 sequence is 15 residues long. From germline, CDR1 is LGHNA and CDR2 YSLEER. The V end was cut by 1 base, the J end by 4 bases, with 11 bases between. CDR3: CASSQAVAQYNEQFF. Written as DNA, the CDR3 is TGCGCCAGCAGCCAAGCGGTCGCACAGTACAATGAGCAGTTCTTC.

This clonotype was seen a handful of times. This sequence joins TRBV6-2 or TRBV6-3 and TRBJ1-5; D is undetermined. Germline CDR1 and CDR2: MNHEY and SVGEGT. The CDR3 spans 15 residues. V was pared by 2 bases and J by 0 bases, with 8 bases between. The CDR3 sequence: CASSYGIYSNQPQHF. Here the CDR3 DNA reads TGTGCCAGCAGTTACGGAATTTATAGCAATCAGCCCCAGCATTTT.

This clonotype was counted ten times or more. The V gene is TRBV20-1, the J gene TRBJ2-7, with 13 bases identical to TRBD2. Germline V lookup: CDR1 DFQATT, CDR2 SNEGSKA (reference sequence). Germline trimming cut 3 bases from V and 13 bases from J; bases unmatched to any gene: 3. The CDR3 is made up of 11 amino acids. The CDR3 sequence is CSARTSGRLYF. CDR3 nucleotide sequence: TGCAGTGCTAGGACTAGCGGGAGGCTCTACTTC.

V usage is TRBV5-5 and J usage is TRBJ1-4, with TRBD1 matching 8 bases. The CDR3 has 14 residues. The ends lost 4 bases at V and 7 bases at J; junction bases unmatched: 6. Germline V gives CDR1 SGHKS, CDR2 YYEKEE (reference sequence). The CDR3 sequence: CASSPGQGAEKLFF. The CDR3 DNA sequence: TGTGCCAGCAGCCCAGGGCAGGGGGCTGAAAAACTGTTTTTT.

A few counts support this clonotype. The chain is built from TRBV25-1 and TRBJ2-1; D not certain. This CDR3 is built from 11 residues. Germline CDR1 MGHDK, CDR2 SYGVNS. The V end lost 7 bases, the J end lost 6 bases, and 7 bases lay between the germline ends. CDR3 sequence (DNA): TGTGCCAGCACTCAGCGCAATGAGCAGTTCTTC. Translation: CASTQRNEQFF.

This clonotype was seen only a few times. The chain has TRBV20-1 and TRBJ2-1, with a possible D match to TRBD2 (5 bases). The CDR3 runs to 16 residues. Germline V gives CDR1 DFQATT, CDR2 SNEGSKA (reference sequence). Trimming left V 1 base short and J 0 bases short, with 13 bases between. CDR3 protein: CSARARQRNSYNEQFF. DNA of the CDR3: TGCAGTGCTAGAGCACGCCAGCGGAACTCCTACAATGAGCAGTTCTTC.

The chain joins TRBV5-1 to TRBJ1-1, with D possibly TRBD1 on 6 matching bases. The CDR3 totals 15 residues. Per the germline V gene, CDR1 is SGHRS and CDR2 is YFSETQ. V was pared by 4 bases and J by 0 bases, with 13 bases between. CDR3 coding DNA: TGCGCCAGCAGCCCCGGGTGGGACATGAACACTGAAGCTTTCTTT. Its translation: CASSPGWDMNTEAFF.

V usage is TRBV5-1 and J usage is TRBJ1-3, with TRBD1 matching over 7 bases. The CDR3 totals 16 residues. Germline V gene sequence: CDR1 SGHRS, CDR2 YFSETQ. Trimming at V came to 4 bases and at J to 3 bases, leaving 10 bases not matched to a gene. The CDR3 here is CASSARDRGGGNTIYF. Written as DNA, the CDR3 is TGCGCCAGCAGCGCCCGGGACAGAGGAGGTGGAAACACCATATATTTT.

This clonotype came up a few times. This chain links TRBV11-2 with TRBJ1-5; D is unresolved. Germline V lookup: CDR1 SGHAT, CDR2 FQNNGV. The CDR3 is 14 amino acids. The germline V and J ends were trimmed by 4 bases and 6 bases, with 13 bases remaining between them. DNA of the CDR3: TGTGCCAGCAGCTCTAGCCCGGGAAGTCAGCCCCAGCATTTT. Translated: CASSSSPGSQPQHF.

This clonotype has a count of ten or more. This chain joins TRBV11-2 and TRBJ2-7, with D possibly matching TRBD2 (6 bases). This CDR3 region has 14 residues. V lost 1 base and J 2 bases, leaving 9 bases between the germline ends. Germline CDR1 and CDR2: SGHAT and FQNNGV. As DNA, the CDR3 is TGTGCCAGCAGCTTAGTTGGCGGGACCTACGAGCAGTACTTC. Protein: CASSLVGGTYEQYF.

There are a few counts of this clonotype. The chain couples TRBV10-3 to TRBJ1-6, with 7 nucleotides matching TRBD1. CDR3 length: 16 amino acids. V lost 3 bases to trimming and J lost 7 bases; unmatched junction nucleotides: 9. Germline V CDR1 and CDR2: ENHRY, SYGVKD. CDR3 loop: CAISDGPTGVNSPLHF. CDR3 DNA sequence: TGTGCCATCAGTGATGGCCCCACAGGGGTCAATTCACCCCTCCACTTT.

The chain joins TRBV7-8 to TRBJ2-2; D remains unclear. The CDR3 length is 15 residues. Per the germline V gene, CDR1 is SGHVS and CDR2 is FQNEAQ. Trimming removed 0 bases at V and 1 base at J, with 6 bases between. This chain's CDR3 is CASSLAGKNTGELFF. CDR3 coding DNA: TGTGCCAGCAGCTTAGCGGGGAAGAACACCGGGGAGCTGTTTTTT.

The rearrangement joins TRBV20-1 to TRBJ2-7; D is tentatively TRBD1 or TRBD2 (6 bases each). The CDR3 length is 15 residues. The V and J ends lost 0 bases and 8 bases respectively, with 20 bases between them. Germline V CDR1 and CDR2: DFQATT, SNEGSKA (reference sequence). This CDR3 is CSARDMTTQGGKQYF. DNA for the CDR3: TGCAGTGCTAGAGACATGACCACCCAAGGGGGGAAGCAGTACTTC.

This clonotype was recorded at least ten times. The J gene is TRBJ1-5, the V gene TRBV20-1; D call uncertain. Germline CDR1 is DFQATT and CDR2 is SNEGSKA (reference sequence). The ends were cut back, 2 bases at V and 4 bases at J, with 15 bases in the middle. The CDR3 is 15 amino acids. The CDR3 protein is CSARPSTDRNQPQHF. For the CDR3, the DNA is TGCAGTGCTAGACCATCTACGGACCGAAATCAGCCCCAGCATTTT.

The chain is built from TRBV29-1 and TRBJ2-5; 7 positions agree with TRBD1. Unmatched junction bases numbered 3, after V lost 4 bases and J lost 4 bases. The CDR3 consists of 12 residues. CDR1 and CDR2 (germline): SQVTM, ANQGSEA. CDR3 region: CSVAQGRETQYF. In DNA, the CDR3 is TGCAGCGTTGCACAGGGGAGAGAGACCCAGTACTTC.

The rearrangement links TRBV21-1 to TRBJ2-2; TRBD2 is the table's D call and was not checked against the DNA. TRBV21-1 is given as a pseudogene. The CDR3 sequence is 14 residues long. The DNA for the CDR3 is TGTGCCAGCAGCATGGACTTGGCGACCGGGGAGCTGTTTTTT. Protein: CASSMDLATGELFF.

The table lists this clonotype with many counts. The chain recombines TRBV7-2 with TRBJ2-7; the match to TRBD1 covers 9 bases. CDR1 and CDR2 (germline): SGHTA, FQGNSA. The CDR3 has 14 residues. Trimming at V came to 5 bases and at J to 4 bases, leaving 6 bases not matched to a gene. CDR3 DNA sequence: TGTGCCAGCAGCCCCCGGACAGGGGATTACGAGCAGTACTTC. It specifies CASSPRTGDYEQYF.

The V gene is TRBV20-1, the J gene TRBJ1-1; D unresolved. Germline V gene lookup returns CDR1 DFQATT and CDR2 SNEGSKA (reference sequence). The ends were cut back, 2 bases at V and 8 bases at J, with 15 bases in the middle. The CDR3 contains 13 residues. CDR3: CSARNLEGGEAFF. The DNA of the CDR3 is TGCAGTGCTAGAAACCTTGAGGGAGGGGAAGCTTTCTTT.

This chain joins TRBV2 and TRBJ1-2, with D uncertain. V lost 6 bases to trimming and J lost 3 bases, with 26 bases between them. CDR1 is SNHLY and CDR2 is FYNNEI in the germline V gene. The CDR3 totals 18 residues. In nucleotides, the CDR3 is TGTGCCAGCAGCCGAGATGCGGGGATTCCGGTATACGACTATGGCTACACCTTC. It is translated as CASSRDAGIPVYDYGYTF.

This clonotype was detected ten times or more. The V and J genes are TRBV4-1 and TRBJ2-7; perhaps TRBD2 as D (5 bases). Germline V CDR1 and CDR2: MGHRA, YSYEKL. The CDR3 runs 13 residues. The V end was cut by 0 bases, the J end by 7 bases, with 10 bases between. The CDR3 region has the DNA TGCGCCAGCAGCCAAGATAGAGGGTGGGAGCAGTACTTC. It specifies CASSQDRGWEQYF.

This chain connects TRBV29-1 to TRBJ2-7; 7 bases match TRBD1. V was clipped by 4 bases and J by 7 bases; unmatched bases: 16. There are 15 residues in the CDR3. The germline V gene encodes CDR1 SQVTM and CDR2 ANQGSEA. CDR3 in amino acids: CSVGGPVGQWGEQYF. In DNA form, the CDR3 reads TGCAGCGTTGGGGGTCCGGTGGGACAGTGGGGAGAGCAGTACTTC.

In its sample, this clonotype was seen a few times. The chain has TRBV7-8 and TRBJ2-7; 8 positions match TRBD1. The CDR3 is made up of 14 amino acids. Germline trimming cut 7 bases from V and 7 bases from J; bases unmatched to any gene: 12. Germline-derived CDR1 and CDR2 are SGHVS and FQNEAQ. The CDR3 nucleotides read TGTGCCAGCACCCGGACAGGGCCGGGTAGAGAGCAGTACTTC. It yields the protein CASTRTGPGREQYF.